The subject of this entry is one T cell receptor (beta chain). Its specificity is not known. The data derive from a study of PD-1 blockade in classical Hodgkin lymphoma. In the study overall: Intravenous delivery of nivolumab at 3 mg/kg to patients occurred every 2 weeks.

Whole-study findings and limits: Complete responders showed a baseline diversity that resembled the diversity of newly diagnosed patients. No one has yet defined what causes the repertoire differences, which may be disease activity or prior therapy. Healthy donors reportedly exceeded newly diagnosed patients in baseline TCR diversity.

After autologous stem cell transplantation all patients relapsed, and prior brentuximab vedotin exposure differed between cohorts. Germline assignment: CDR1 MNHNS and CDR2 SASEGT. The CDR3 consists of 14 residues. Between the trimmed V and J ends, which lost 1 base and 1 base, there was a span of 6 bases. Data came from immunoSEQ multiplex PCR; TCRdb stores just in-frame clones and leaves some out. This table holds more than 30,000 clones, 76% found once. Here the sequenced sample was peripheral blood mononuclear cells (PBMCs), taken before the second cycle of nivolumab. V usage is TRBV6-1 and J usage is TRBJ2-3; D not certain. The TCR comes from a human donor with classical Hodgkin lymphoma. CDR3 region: CASSEGPGTDTQYF. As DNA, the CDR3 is TGTGCCAGCAGTGAAGGCCCAGGCACAGATACGCAGTATTTT.